This T cell receptor (beta chain) emerged from a study of T cells expressing NK-cell markers. The overall study: Sorted CD3+CD56-NKG2C+, CD3+CD56+NKG2C+ and CD3+CD56+NKG2C- T cells supplied the TCR beta repertoires.

The CDR3 is 16 residues long. TCRdb processed the 5' RACE reads again and assigns one entry to each CDR3 protein, with no DNA. This listing includes about 160,000 distinct CDR3 sequences. The rearrangement uses TRBV12-3 or TRBV12-4 and TRBJ1-5; TCRdb's D gene call, TRBD1, goes unchecked for lack of DNA. Sequencing used blood T cells: a sorted CD56 or NKG2C T cell subset, CD4+ or CD8+ T cells, or bulk PBMC T cells (not recorded which). This sequence was found in a man aged 18 to 69 in good health. Here the CDR3 reads CASRGGSLEGNQPQHF.